This entry lists 4 T cell receptor beta chains sequenced from one sample in a study of blood T cell repertoires in COVID-19. The method was immunoSEQ multiplex PCR; TCRdb's version includes in-frame clones alone and lacks a portion of them. The sample lists approximately 90,000 clones, 85% seen once, with 3.8% in the top ten. Sequencing was performed on peripheral blood. The receptors here all came from a man between 60 and 70 years old with acute or convalescent COVID-19.

This clone was found once. The chain employs TRBV19 and TRBJ2-7, with D possibly TRBD1 on 5 matching bases. The germline V gene encodes CDR1 LNHDA and CDR2 SQIVND (reference sequence). With 3 bases removed from V and 1 base from J, the gap between germline ends came to 19 bases. The CDR3 runs to 17 residues. The CDR3 is CASSIEVQATFSYEQYF. The CDR3 nucleotides read TGTGCCAGTAGTATCGAGGTACAGGCAACATTTTCCTACGAGCAGTACTTC.

This rearrangement joins TRBV4-3 to TRBJ1-1; 7 bases agree with TRBD1. V gave up 4 bases and J gave up 2 bases; unmatched junction bases: 4. The CDR3 is 14 residues long. Germline V gene sequence: CDR1 LGHNA, CDR2 YSLEER. The CDR3: CASSLYRGNTEAFF. The DNA of the CDR3 is TGCGCCAGCAGCCTTTACAGGGGTAACACTGAAGCTTTCTTT.

V gene TRBV4-2 combines with J gene TRBJ1-1, with 7 bases fitting TRBD1. Trimming took 0 bases from V and 5 from J; bases not matched to a gene: 3. This CDR3 comprises 14 residues. The V gene's germline CDR1 is LGHNA and CDR2 YNFKEQ. CDR3 nucleotides: TGTGCCAGCAGCCAAGATGACAGGGTGACTGAAGCTTTCTTT. Its translation: CASSQDDRVTEAFF.

This chain uses TRBV7-2 with TRBJ2-5; D ambiguous. Trimming shortened V by 6 bases and J by 5 bases, and 7 bases separated the two germline ends. Germline lookup yields CDR1 SGHTA and CDR2 FQGNSA. The CDR3 totals 11 residues. For the CDR3, the DNA is TGTGCCAGCAGGTCTTTTGAGACCCAGTACTTC. Protein product: CASRSFETQYF. The variable domain in full, completed from reference TRBV7-2 and TRBJ2-5, reads GAGVSQSPSNKVTEKGKDVELRCDPISGHTALYWYRQSLGQGLEFLIYFQGNSAPDKSGLPSDRFSAERTGGSVSTLTIQRTQQEDSAVYLCASRSFETQYFGPGTRLLVL.